Presented here are 22 T cell receptor beta chains from one specimen sequenced in a study of cytomegalovirus exposure and HLA in healthy donors. The primer mix had 60 Vbeta and 13 Jbeta primers. Sequencing was performed with immunoSEQ multiplex PCR; in TCRdb, only in-frame clones are kept and a portion is missing. The sample yields under 120,000 clones, less than 80% seen once. Source material: PBMCs. The receptors originated from a man aged 30 to 45 in good health and CMV-seropositive.

This clone appeared a few times. One end of the junction fails to match germline, which may point to a read error. In nucleotides, the CDR3 is TGTGCTAGCAGCTCCAGACAGGCCGGGGAGCTGTTTTTT. It encodes CASSSRQAGELFF. The chain joins TRBV7-7 to TRBJ2-2; the D gene is possibly TRBD1 (6 bases). This CDR3 is built from 13 residues. CDR1 and CDR2 (germline): SSHAT, FNYEAQ (reference sequence).

V usage is TRBV18 and J usage is TRBJ1-5; 7 positions agree with TRBD1. The trim removed 2 bases at V and 8 bases at J, leaving 12 bases unmatched. The CDR3 spans 16 residues. Per germline, CDR1 KGHSH and CDR2 LQKENI. The CDR3 protein is CASSPSWTGGIEPQHF. CDR3 bases: TGTGCCAGCTCACCAAGCTGGACAGGAGGGATCGAGCCCCAGCATTTT.

V gene TRBV11-2 combines with J gene TRBJ2-7, with D possibly TRBD2 on 5 matching bases. V lost 1 base, J lost 6 bases, and 16 bases lay in between. In germline, CDR1 is SGHAT, CDR2 FQNNGV. The CDR3 is 15 residues long. CDR3 coding DNA: TGTGCCAGCAGCTTAGTCACCGGGATCCTTAGCGAGCAGTACTTC. Protein: CASSLVTGILSEQYF.

The chain carries TRBV2 and TRBJ2-7, with 7 bases fitting TRBD2. This CDR3 spans 12 amino acids. CDR1 is SNHLY and CDR2 is FYNNEI in the germline V gene. The trim removed 5 bases at V and 7 bases at J, leaving 5 bases unmatched. CDR3 coding DNA: TGTGCCAGCAGTCCCGGACTAGGGGAGCAGTACTTC. This encodes CASSPGLGEQYF. Looking up the rest from reference TRBV2 and TRBJ2-7 gives the full variable domain: EPEVTQTPSHQVTQMGQEVILRCVPISNHLYFYWYRQILGQKVEFLVSFYNNEISEKSEIFDDQFSVERPDGSNFTLKIRSTKLEDSAMYFCASSPGLGEQYFGPGTRLTVT.

The chain recombines TRBV6-5 with TRBJ1-1; D unresolved. Germline V gives CDR1 MNHEY, CDR2 SVGAGI. Between the trimmed V and J ends, which lost 9 bases and 6 bases, there was a span of 14 bases. CDR3 length: 12 residues. The CDR3 is CASRDEGAEAFF. CDR3 sequence (DNA): TGTGCCAGTCGTGACGAGGGAGCTGAAGCTTTCTTT.

This clone was observed a handful of times. This chain joins TRBV5-1 and TRBJ1-1; TRBD1 matches 7 bases. The CDR3 sequence is 12 residues long. With V trimmed by 3 bases and J by 5 bases, 1 base remained unmatched. Germline V lookup: CDR1 SGHRS, CDR2 YFSETQ. The CDR3 spells CASSSTGTEAFF. The CDR3 DNA reads TGCGCCAGCAGCTCGACAGGGACTGAAGCTTTCTTT.

Only a few counts were recorded for this clone. J is TRBJ1-5 and V is TRBV9; tentative D call: TRBD1 (5 bases). Germline loops: CDR1 SGDLS, CDR2 YYNGEE. V lost 0 bases and J lost 2, with 9 bases in between. The CDR3 totals 15 residues. The CDR3: CASSVAGQGNQPQHF. For the CDR3, the DNA is TGTGCCAGCAGCGTAGCAGGGCAGGGCAATCAGCCCCAGCATTTT. Based on the CDR3 plus reference TRBV9 and TRBJ1-5, the full variable domain is DSGVTQTPKHLITATGQRVTLRCSPRSGDLSVYWYQQSLDQGLQFLIQYYNGEERAKGNILERFSAQQFPDLHSELNLSSLELGDSALYFCASSVAGQGNQPQHFGDGTRLSIL.

This chain links TRBV6-1 with TRBJ1-2, with 7 positions matching TRBD1. Trimming took 6 bases from V and 4 from J; bases not matched to a gene: 11. This CDR3 comprises 15 residues. Germline-derived CDR1 and CDR2 are MNHNS and SASEGT. The CDR3 here is CASSADYSGGYGYTF. The CDR3 nucleotides are TGTGCCAGCAGCGCAGATTACTCAGGGGGCTATGGCTACACCTTC.

This sequence joins TRBV4-2 and TRBJ2-5; possibly TRBD2 for D (7 bases). Germline V gene lookup returns CDR1 LGHNA and CDR2 YNFKEQ. CDR3 size: 17 residues. V lost 0 bases and J 5 bases, leaving 19 bases between the germline ends. The CDR3 spells CASSQEGGAGPRETQYF. The DNA for the CDR3 is TGTGCCAGCAGCCAAGAAGGGGGGGCGGGGCCCCGGGAGACCCAGTACTTC.

The chain has TRBV4-1 and TRBJ1-5, with TRBD1 matching over 7 bases. V lost 2 bases and J lost 6; bases outside the gene matches: 7. The CDR3 runs 15 residues. Germline CDR1 MGHRA, CDR2 YSYEKL. The CDR3 reads CASSQLQEGAQPQHF. In DNA, the CDR3 is TGCGCCAGCAGCCAACTCCAGGAGGGGGCTCAGCCCCAGCATTTT.

The sample holds a few counts of this clone. The rearrangement uses TRBV4-1 and TRBJ1-5; 9 nucleotides match TRBD1. V lost 3 bases to trimming and J lost 4 bases; unmatched junction nucleotides: 7. Looked up from germline, CDR1 is MGHRA and CDR2 is YSYEKL. This CDR3 contains 16 residues. Here the CDR3 reads CASSQGGQGMNQPQHF. CDR3 coding DNA: TGCGCCAGCAGCCAGGGGGGACAGGGAATGAATCAGCCCCAGCATTTT.

V usage is TRBV18 and J usage is TRBJ1-3; 10 nucleotides agree with TRBD1. This CDR3 has 16 residues. V lost 3 bases, J lost 2 bases, and 4 bases stayed unmatched. Germline V lookup: CDR1 KGHSH, CDR2 LQKENI. The CDR3 DNA follows: TGTGCCAGCTCACCGGGGGGACAGGGGCCTGGAAACACCATATATTTT. Translated, it gives CASSPGGQGPGNTIYF.

CDR3 residues: CASSQDGGTSGETQYF. DNA for the CDR3: TGCGCCAGCAGCCAAGATGGGGGAACTAGCGGGGAGACCCAGTACTTC. The rearrangement links TRBV4-1 to TRBJ2-5; 9 positions agree with TRBD2. J gave up 5 bases and V 0 bases, and 7 bases lay outside the gene matches. Germline V gives CDR1 MGHRA, CDR2 YSYEKL. CDR3 length: 16 residues.

The V and J genes are TRBV10-3 and TRBJ1-5, with a tentative D call TRBD1 (5 bases). The germline V gene encodes CDR1 ENHRY and CDR2 SYGVKD. Between the trimmed V and J ends, which lost 7 bases and 7 bases, there was a span of 14 bases. The CDR3 sequence is 13 residues long. The CDR3 DNA is TGTGCCATCACCGGTGGTCAGGGACAGCCCCAGCATTTT. The encoded protein is CAITGGQGQPQHF.

V and J are TRBV5-4 and TRBJ2-7; 9 bases line up with TRBD2. CDR3 length: 16 residues. J lost 3 bases, V lost 2 bases, and 9 bases had no gene match. The germline V gene has CDR1 SGHNT and CDR2 YYREEE (reference sequence). The CDR3 coding sequence is TGTGCCAGCAGCTTTGGGACTAGCAACTCCTTCTACGAGCAGTACTTC. It codes for CASSFGTSNSFYEQYF.

This chain connects TRBV28 to TRBJ1-3; a possible D gene is TRBD1 (5 bases). Germline CDR1 MDHEN, CDR2 SYDVKM. The CDR3 sequence is 14 residues long. Trimming pared 7 bases from V and 2 bases from J, leaving 12 bases between. CDR3 nucleotide sequence: TGTGCCAGCACCTCTGGGGCTACTGGAAACACCATATATTTT. Translating gives CASTSGATGNTIYF.

This rearrangement joins TRBV25-1 to TRBJ1-1, with 9 bases identical to TRBD1. The trim removed 5 bases at V and 5 bases at J, leaving 6 bases unmatched. Germline V gene lookup returns CDR1 MGHDK and CDR2 SYGVNS. The CDR3 consists of 14 residues. The CDR3 is CASSPRGTGTEAFF. The CDR3 coding sequence is TGTGCCAGCAGTCCCCGCGGGACAGGGACTGAAGCTTTCTTT. The variable domain in full, completed from reference TRBV25-1 and TRBJ1-1, reads EADIYQTPRYLVIGTGKKITLECSQTMGHDKMYWYQQDPGMELHLIHYSYGVNSTEKGDLSSESTVSRIRTEHFPLTLESARPSHTSQYLCASSPRGTGTEAFFGQGTRLTVV.

This clone has only a few counts. The gene calls are TRBV7-9 and TRBJ1-4; unclear D gene. The V gene's germline CDR1 is SEHNR and CDR2 FQNEAQ (reference sequence). This CDR3 contains 15 residues. V lost 8 bases to trimming and J lost 4 bases, with 17 bases between them. Written as DNA, the CDR3 is TGTGCCAGCCGCCCCCGGCAGACTCTTAATGAAAAACTGTTTTTT. Encoded protein: CASRPRQTLNEKLFF.

This clone was picked up a small number of times. The chain uses TRBV5-8 and TRBJ2-3; 7 bases are shared with TRBD2. Losses at the gene ends were 1 base for V and 0 bases for J; bases not matched to a gene: 5. Germline CDR1 reads SGHTS; CDR2 reads YDEGEE. The CDR3 length is 16 residues. The CDR3 loop is CASSLRRGGSTDTQYF. The CDR3 bases are TGTGCCAGCAGCTTGCGACGCGGGGGAAGCACAGATACGCAGTATTTT.

The chain is built from TRBV2 and TRBJ1-2; TRBD1 might be the D (6 bases). The CDR3 has 11 amino acids. CDR1 and CDR2 (germline): SNHLY, FYNNEI. Between the trimmed V and J ends, which lost 11 bases and 4 bases, there was a span of 11 bases. The CDR3, as DNA: TGTGCCGGTCACAGGGTCTATGGCTACACCTTC. Protein sequence: CAGHRVYGYTF.

The V and J genes are TRBV5-1 and TRBJ2-3, with TRBD2 matching 9 bases. The CDR3 contains 16 residues. The germline gives CDR1 SGHRS, CDR2 YFSETQ. The ends lost 2 bases at V and 1 base at J; junction bases unmatched: 5. The CDR3 here is CASSFVLAGGTDTQYF. CDR3 nucleotide sequence: TGCGCCAGCAGCTTCGTCTTAGCGGGGGGCACAGATACGCAGTATTTT.

V gene TRBV2 combines with J gene TRBJ2-3; no reliable D call. Germline loops: CDR1 SNHLY, CDR2 FYNNEI. The CDR3 runs 15 residues. Deletions cut 0 bases from V and 0 bases from J, with 7 bases between. Here the CDR3 reads CASSEAPGSTDTQYF. The DNA of the CDR3 is TGTGCCAGCAGTGAAGCTCCGGGTAGCACAGATACGCAGTATTTT.